Included here is one T cell receptor beta chain sequence, with context. Its antigen remains undetermined. No much larger clone is present one base from it, and per-base qualities are unavailable. TCRbeta CDR3 regions were amplified from genomic DNA using the immunoSEQ Assay, a bias-controlled multiplex PCR. The authors' analysis ran thus. Nucleated cell counts per sample were estimated from amplification of reference gene primers within the assay. Sequence reads were collapsed and filtered to measure the absolute abundance of every unique TCRbeta CDR3 rearrangement. Productive Simpson clonality was computed per sample as the square root of Simpson's diversity index over productive rearrangements. TCRdb provides this immuneACCESS table in a form limited to in-frame rearrangements. Some clones are lacking; in checked studies, under half of them reflect an unresolved V gene, and why the rest are absent is not known. The DNA gave D and trimming, while V, J and clone size come from that table. This sample comprises a few hundred thousand clones, 75% to 90% of them detected only once. Of the sample, 2% to 3% falls within the top ten clones.

The data derive from a study of blood T cell repertoires in COVID-19 (TCRdb year 2020). General notes on the study: Samples from collaborators originated in the United States, Italy and Spain and spanned both the acute and convalescent phases of COVID-19. The repertoires were made available in a free public database intended to serve as a resource for research on the immune response to SARS-CoV-2. Deeply sampled blood TCRbeta repertoires from subjects exposed to, actively infected with, or recovered from COVID-19 were included in the dataset. Samples came from the ongoing ImmuneRACE study (first 160 participants) plus 1,254 subjects from 6 global collaborators. HLA class I and class II types, where available, came from metadata supplied by the sample provider rather than from assay-based typing. The material from the prospective study consisted of cDNA or gDNA derived from T cells, B-cell-depleted T cells, or PBMCs. Nearly every sample came with metadata listing a de-identified subject ID, COVID-19 status, age in years and sex. Points the paper makes about the study in general: The quantity of clinical and demographic metadata differed by source and by participant and was supplied without curation.

Participants in the prospective study were aged roughly 18 to 100 years, lived in over 20 United States geographic areas, and enrolled through a virtual design. Cohort assignment in the prospective study relied on participant-reported clinical history from a screening survey and a study questionnaire. Recovered participants in ImmuneRACE Cohort 3 were defined by two consecutive negative NP/OP PCR tests, clearance by a healthcare professional, or resolution of symptoms. In the prospective study, mobile phlebotomists collected whole blood, serum and a nasopharyngeal or oropharyngeal swab from each participant. Participants in the prospective study had the option to provide additional blood draws and questionnaires over a roughly 2-month period. Before DNA extraction, prospective study blood samples were shipped either frozen or at room temperature. This TCR was sampled from a woman under 30 who had recovered from COVID-19. The source material was PBMCs or T cells enriched from blood (not recorded which).

The CDR3 reads CASSSSFKLEAFF. Here is the DNA: TGTGCCAGCAGCTCCTCATTTAAACTTGAAGCTTTCTTT. Here the chain combines TRBV5-4 and TRBJ1-1, with no reliable assignment of the D segment. Reading from cysteine to phenylalanine, the CDR3 counts 13 amino acids. Of the read, only the CDR3 DNA is kept; its 39 bases are in frame from base 1. CDR1 SGHNT and CDR2 YYREEE were looked up in the germline V gene (reference sequence). V and J are truncated by 3 bases and 7 bases respectively, leaving an intervening sequence of 13 bases.